A selection of T cell receptor beta chains follows, all from one sample in a study of STAT5B mutations in CD4+ large granular lymphocyte leukemia. Libraries were prepared by immunoSEQ multiplex PCR; TCRdb keeps only in-frame clonotypes and omits some of them. The table records fewer than 45,000 clones, about 86% of them present only once. The sample comprised CD4+ T cells from blood buffy coats. The receptor set was obtained from a human donor in good health. CDR3s include the opening cysteine and the closing phenylalanine or tryptophan. Fields, in order: clone size, D gene, J gene, V gene, CDR3 length, CDR3 DNA, CDR3 protein. The D gene is left open where the match is weak. Clone size is given for some rows only: seen once, a few or many times, or a class if the clone is expanded.

- | TRBD1 | TRBJ1-1 | TRBV10-3 | 13 | TGTGCCATCGCCGGGACAGTGAACACTGAAGCTTTCTTT | CAIAGTVNTEAFF
- | - | TRBJ1-2 | TRBV11-2 | 18 | TGTGCCAGCAGCTTAGCTCCTGGCATACAGGGTCAAATCGGTGGCTACACCTTC | CASSLAPGIQGQIGGYTF
once | - | TRBJ1-1 | TRBV7-2 | 14 | TGTGCCAGCAGCCCACAACGAGGGAACACTGAAGCTTTCTTT | CASSPQRGNTEAFF
- | - | TRBJ2-7 | TRBV7-8 | 12 | TGTGCCAGCACTCTGGGGACCTACGAGCAGTACTTC | CASTLGTYEQYF
- | - | TRBJ1-2 | TRBV15 | 15 | TGTGCCACCAGCAGAGATAAACGGGATAACTATGGCTACACCTTC | CATSRDKRDNYGYTF
once | - | TRBJ1-4 | TRBV28 | 16 | TGTGCCAGCAGGCCACAGGGATATGGCCTTAATGAAAAACTGTTTTTT | CASRPQGYGLNEKLFF
- | TRBD2 | TRBJ2-7 | TRBV6-5 | 14 | TGTGCCAGCACACCTAGCGGGAGGGCCTACGAGCAGTACTTC | CASTPSGRAYEQYF
- | TRBD1 | TRBJ1-5 | TRBV19 | 16 | TGTGCCAGTTGCCCGACCAGGGGGAATAGCAATCAGCCCCAGCATTTT | CASCPTRGNSNQPQHF
- | - | TRBJ2-4 | TRBV18 | 13 | TGTGCCAGCTCACCACGTGACGGAAACATTCAGTACTTC | CASSPRDGNIQYF
few | TRBD1 | TRBJ1-1 | TRBV7-8 | 17 | TGTGCCAGCAGCACTCAGCTTTCGGGACAGGGATACACTGAAGCTTTCTTT | CASSTQLSGQGYTEAFF
- | - | TRBJ1-4 | TRBV6-1 | 12 | TGTGCCAGCAGTGGGGGGGATGAAAAACTGTTTTTT | CASSGGDEKLFF
- | - | TRBJ2-3 | TRBV5-6 | 14 | TGTGCCAGCAGCTCCGGGATTGGGGCAGATACGCAGTATTTT | CASSSGIGADTQYF
- | TRBD2 | TRBJ2-1 | TRBV11-1 | 16 | TGTGCCAGCAGCTTCACCAGACTAGCGGGACGAGTTGAGCAGTTCTTC | CASSFTRLAGRVEQFF